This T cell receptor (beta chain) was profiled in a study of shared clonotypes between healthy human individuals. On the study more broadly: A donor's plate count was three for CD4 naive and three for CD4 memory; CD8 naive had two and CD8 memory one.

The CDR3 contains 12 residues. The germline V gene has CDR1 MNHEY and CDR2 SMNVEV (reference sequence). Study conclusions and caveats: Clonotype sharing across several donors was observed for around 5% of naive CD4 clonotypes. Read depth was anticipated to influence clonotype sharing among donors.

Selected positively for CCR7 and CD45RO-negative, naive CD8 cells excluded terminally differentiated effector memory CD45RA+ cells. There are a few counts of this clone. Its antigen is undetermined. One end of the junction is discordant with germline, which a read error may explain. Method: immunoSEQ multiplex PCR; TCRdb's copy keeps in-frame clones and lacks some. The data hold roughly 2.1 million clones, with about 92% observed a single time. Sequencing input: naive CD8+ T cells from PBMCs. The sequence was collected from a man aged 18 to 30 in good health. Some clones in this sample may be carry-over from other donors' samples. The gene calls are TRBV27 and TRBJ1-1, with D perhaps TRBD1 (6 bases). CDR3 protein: CASAGIDRFFIF. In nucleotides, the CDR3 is TGTGCCAGCGCGGGGATCGACAGGTTTTTCATATTT.